The 8 T cell receptor beta chains reported below all come from one sample, sequenced in a study of blood T cell repertoires in COVID-19. Sequencing used immunoSEQ multiplex PCR; TCRdb keeps in-frame clones, though not all of them. The profile shows just over 200,000 clones, around three quarters of them singletons. Sequencing input: peripheral blood. These receptors were obtained from a woman between 70 and 85 years old with acute or convalescent COVID-19.

The chain joins TRBV5-4 to TRBJ1-3; no definite D call. V lost 8 bases and J 0 bases, leaving 12 bases between the germline ends. The CDR3 has 14 residues. Looked up from germline, CDR1 is SGHNT and CDR2 is YYREEE (reference sequence). CDR3 sequence (DNA): TGTGCCAGGCTCGCGGAGCCCTCTGGAAACACCATATATTTT. Protein product: CARLAEPSGNTIYF.

Comments on this clone: At one end the junction does not follow the germline gene, possibly because of a read error. This chain connects TRBV6-1 to TRBJ2-3; TRBD1 aligns across 7 bases. The CDR3 is 17 amino acids. The V gene's germline CDR1 is MNHNS and CDR2 SASEGT. The DNA of the CDR3 is TGTACCAGCAGTGAATCTATCCCGGGACAGTACACAGATACGCAGTATTTT. Its protein product is CTSSESIPGQYTDTQYF.

V is TRBV13 and J is TRBJ2-3, with 15 bases lining up with TRBD2. The CDR3 spans 19 residues. The trim removed 5 bases at V and 3 bases at J, leaving 12 bases unmatched. The V gene's germline CDR1 is PRHDT and CDR2 FYEKMQ (reference sequence). This chain's CDR3 is CASSPWTSGRAMETDTQYF. The CDR3 DNA reads TGTGCCAGCAGCCCATGGACTAGCGGGAGGGCCATGGAGACAGATACGCAGTATTTT.

This clone was seen a handful of times. The V gene is TRBV29-1, the J gene TRBJ2-3; 10 nucleotides match TRBD2. Looked up from germline, CDR1 is SQVTM and CDR2 is ANQGSEA. The CDR3 is 14 amino acids. The trim removed 4 bases at V and 4 bases at J, leaving 5 bases unmatched. The CDR3 DNA follows: TGCAGCGTTGGGCTAGCGGGAGTTTCAGATACGCAGTATTTT. Protein: CSVGLAGVSDTQYF.

The chain carries TRBV7-2 and TRBJ2-1, with 10 positions matching TRBD2. This CDR3 is 15 amino acids long. Germline CDR1 reads SGHTA; CDR2 reads FQGNSA. Trimming took 2 bases from V and 8 from J; bases not matched to a gene: 6. CDR3 loop: CASSLFLAGEDEQFF. The DNA for the CDR3 is TGTGCCAGCAGCTTATTTCTAGCGGGAGAGGATGAGCAGTTCTTC.

The genes are TRBV5-1 and TRBJ2-2; D is perhaps TRBD1 (6 bases). Germline V CDR1 and CDR2: SGHRS, YFSETQ. The CDR3 has 17 amino acids. V was trimmed by 9 bases and J by 4 bases, leaving 25 bases between them. In DNA, the CDR3 is TGCGCCACCTCCTTAGAACCTCAGGGGTGGGCCACCGGGGAGCTGTTTTTT. This sequence encodes CATSLEPQGWATGELFF.

The chain joins TRBV28 to TRBJ1-5; no clear D. Per the germline V gene, CDR1 is MDHEN and CDR2 is SYDVKM. V lost 5 bases and J lost 5, with 13 bases in between. This CDR3 region has 14 residues. CDR3 sequence: CASSLRHWDQPQHF. The CDR3 DNA reads as TGTGCCAGCAGTCTTAGACACTGGGATCAGCCCCAGCATTTT.

This clone has just one count. The rearrangement links TRBV27 to TRBJ2-3; 9 bases line up with TRBD2. The CDR3 is made up of 14 amino acids. Germline CDR1 reads MNHEY; CDR2 reads SMNVEV (reference sequence). With 2 bases clipped from V and 7 bases from J, the junction kept 4 bases outside the gene matches. The CDR3 DNA follows: TGTGCCAGCAGTTTAAGATCTAGCGGGAATACGCAGTATTTT. Translated: CASSLRSSGNTQYF.